This TCR beta chain stems from a study of long-term antiretroviral therapy in people with HIV. Study background: Specimens dating back about a decade before the 2015 immediate-ART recommendation are the oldest included. Findings and caveats of the study: Post-ART diversity increased but stayed below transplant donor controls. When set beside controls, HIV repertoires had CDR3 length ranges that were narrower. Those clones which expanded before ART made up the dominant part of the repertoire at all time points.

The count of this clone is one. Its matching antigen is unknown. An immunoSEQ assay, version v3.0, was performed at survey level. TCRdb's table, derived via immunoSEQ multiplex PCR, lists solely in-frame clones and lacks some. The sample records approximately 34,000 clones, roughly 87% being singletons. The receptor comes from a man between 18 and 35 years old with HIV. Sequencing was performed on unsorted PBMCs, taken 1 year after starting antiretroviral therapy.

In DNA, the CDR3 is TGTGCCAGCACCGGACTAGCGGAGTACGAGCAGTACTTC. It encodes CASTGLAEYEQYF. V and J are TRBV6-5 and TRBJ2-7; 10 bases line up with TRBD2. The V segment lost 7 bases and the J segment 4 bases; nucleotides outside the gene matches: 4. CDR1 is MNHEY and CDR2 is SVGAGI in the germline V gene. This CDR3 has 13 amino acids.